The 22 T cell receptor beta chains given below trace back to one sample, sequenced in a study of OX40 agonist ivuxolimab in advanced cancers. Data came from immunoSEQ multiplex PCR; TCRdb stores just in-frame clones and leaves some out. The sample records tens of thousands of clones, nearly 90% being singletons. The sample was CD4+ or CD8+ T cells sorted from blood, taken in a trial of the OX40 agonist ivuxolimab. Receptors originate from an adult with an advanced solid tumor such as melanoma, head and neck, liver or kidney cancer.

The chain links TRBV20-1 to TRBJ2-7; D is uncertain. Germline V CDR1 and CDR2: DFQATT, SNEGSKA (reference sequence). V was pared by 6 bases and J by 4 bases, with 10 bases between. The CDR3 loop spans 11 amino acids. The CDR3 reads CSAMQEYEQYF. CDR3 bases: TGCAGTGCGATGCAGGAGTACGAGCAGTACTTC.

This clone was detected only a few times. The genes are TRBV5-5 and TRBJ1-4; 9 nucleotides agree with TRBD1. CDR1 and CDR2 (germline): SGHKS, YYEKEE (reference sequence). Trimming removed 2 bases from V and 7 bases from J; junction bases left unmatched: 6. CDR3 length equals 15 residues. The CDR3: CASSLQGADGEKLFF. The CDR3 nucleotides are TGTGCCAGCAGCTTACAGGGGGCGGATGGTGAAAAACTGTTTTTT.

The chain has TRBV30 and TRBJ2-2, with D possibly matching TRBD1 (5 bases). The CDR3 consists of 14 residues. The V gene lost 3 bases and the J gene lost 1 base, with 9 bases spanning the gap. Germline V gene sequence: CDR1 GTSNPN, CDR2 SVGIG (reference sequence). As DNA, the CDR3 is TGTGCCTGGAGGGCGACAGTGAACACCGGGGAGCTGTTTTTT. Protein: CAWRATVNTGELFF.

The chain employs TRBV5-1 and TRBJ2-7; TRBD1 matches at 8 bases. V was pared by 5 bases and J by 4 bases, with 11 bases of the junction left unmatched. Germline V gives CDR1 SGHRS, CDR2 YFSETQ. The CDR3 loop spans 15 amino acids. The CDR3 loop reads CASSSTTGDRYEQYF. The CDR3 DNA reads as TGCGCCAGCAGTTCCACGACAGGGGACAGGTACGAGCAGTACTTC.

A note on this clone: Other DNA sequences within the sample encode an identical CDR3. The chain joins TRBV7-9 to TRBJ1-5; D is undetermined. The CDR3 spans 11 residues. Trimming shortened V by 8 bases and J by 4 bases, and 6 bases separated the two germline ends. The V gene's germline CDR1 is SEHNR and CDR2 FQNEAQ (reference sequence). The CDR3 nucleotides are TGTGCCAGCGGCACGAATCAGCCCCAGCATTTT. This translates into CASGTNQPQHF. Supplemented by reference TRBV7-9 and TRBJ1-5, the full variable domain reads DTGVSQNPRHKITKRGQNVTFRCDPISEHNRLYWYRQTLGQGPEFLTYFQNEAQLEKSRLLSDRFSAERPKGSFSTLEIQRTEQGDSAMYLCASGTNQPQHFGDGTRLSIL.

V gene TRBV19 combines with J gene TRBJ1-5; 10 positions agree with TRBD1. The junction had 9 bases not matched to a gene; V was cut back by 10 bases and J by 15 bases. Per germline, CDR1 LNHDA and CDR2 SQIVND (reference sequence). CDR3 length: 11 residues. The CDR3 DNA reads TGTGCCACCAACCGGGACAGGGGATGGCATTTT. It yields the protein CATNRDRGWHF.

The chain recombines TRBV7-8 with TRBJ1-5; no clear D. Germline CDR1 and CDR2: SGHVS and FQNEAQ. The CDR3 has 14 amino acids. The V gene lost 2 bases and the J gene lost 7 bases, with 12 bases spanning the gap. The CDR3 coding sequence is TGTGCCAGCAGCTTAAAGGGTCTGTCCCAGCCCCAGCATTTT. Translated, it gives CASSLKGLSQPQHF. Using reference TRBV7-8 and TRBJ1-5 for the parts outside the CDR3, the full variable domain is GAGVSQSPRYKVAKRGQDVALRCDPISGHVSLFWYQQALGQGPEFLTYFQNEAQLDKSGLPSDRFFAERPEGSVSTLKIQRTQQEDSAVYLCASSLKGLSQPQHFGDGTRLSIL.

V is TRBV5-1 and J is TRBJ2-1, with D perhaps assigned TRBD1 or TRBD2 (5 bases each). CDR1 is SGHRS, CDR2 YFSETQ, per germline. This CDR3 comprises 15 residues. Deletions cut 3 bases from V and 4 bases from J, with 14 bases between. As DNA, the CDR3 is TGCGCCAGCAGCTCCGCCGGGACCGGTTACAATGAGCAGTTCTTC. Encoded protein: CASSSAGTGYNEQFF.

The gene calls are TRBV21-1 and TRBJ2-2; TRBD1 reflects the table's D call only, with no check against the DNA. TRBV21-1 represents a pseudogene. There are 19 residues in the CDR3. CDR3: CASSKSPLRQFSNTGELFF. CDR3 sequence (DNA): TGTGCCAGCAGCAAATCCCCTCTTAGACAGTTCTCGAACACCGGGGAGCTGTTTTTT.

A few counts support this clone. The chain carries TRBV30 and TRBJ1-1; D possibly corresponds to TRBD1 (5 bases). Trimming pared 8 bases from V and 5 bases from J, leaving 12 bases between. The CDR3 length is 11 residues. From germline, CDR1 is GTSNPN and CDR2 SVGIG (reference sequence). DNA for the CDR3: TGTGCCGGCGGGGGGTTTACTGAAGCTTTCTTT. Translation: CAGGGFTEAFF.

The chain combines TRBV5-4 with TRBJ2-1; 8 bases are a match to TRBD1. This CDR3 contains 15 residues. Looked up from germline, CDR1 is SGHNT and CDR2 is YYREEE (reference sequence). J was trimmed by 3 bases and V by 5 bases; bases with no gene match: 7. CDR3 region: CASRPSGGGYNEQFF. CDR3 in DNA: TGTGCCAGCAGACCCTCAGGGGGCGGCTACAATGAGCAGTTCTTC.

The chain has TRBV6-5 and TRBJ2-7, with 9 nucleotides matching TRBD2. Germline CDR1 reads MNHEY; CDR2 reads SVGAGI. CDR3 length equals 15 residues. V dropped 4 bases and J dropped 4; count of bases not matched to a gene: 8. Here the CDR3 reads CASSSVASGDYEQYF. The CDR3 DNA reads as TGTGCCAGCAGTTCAGTCGCTAGCGGGGATTACGAGCAGTACTTC.

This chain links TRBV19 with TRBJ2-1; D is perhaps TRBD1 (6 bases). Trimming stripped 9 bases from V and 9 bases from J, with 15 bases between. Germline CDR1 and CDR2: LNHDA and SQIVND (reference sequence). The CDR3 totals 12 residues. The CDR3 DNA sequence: TGTGCCAGCACAACAGGGTGGGGTGAGCAGTTCTTC. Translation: CASTTGWGEQFF.

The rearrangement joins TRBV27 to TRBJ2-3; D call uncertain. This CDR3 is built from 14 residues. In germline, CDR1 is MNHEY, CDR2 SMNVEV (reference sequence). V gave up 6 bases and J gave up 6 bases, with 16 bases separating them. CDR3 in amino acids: CASSLRDLGDTQYF. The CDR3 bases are TGTGCCAGCAGCCTGCGTGACTTGGGGGATACGCAGTATTTT.

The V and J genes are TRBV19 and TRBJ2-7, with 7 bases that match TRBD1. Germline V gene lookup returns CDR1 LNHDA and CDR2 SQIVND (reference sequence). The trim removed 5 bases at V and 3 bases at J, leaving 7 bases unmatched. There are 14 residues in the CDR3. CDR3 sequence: CASSFSRDSYEQYF. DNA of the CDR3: TGTGCCAGTAGTTTTTCCCGGGACAGCTACGAGCAGTACTTC.

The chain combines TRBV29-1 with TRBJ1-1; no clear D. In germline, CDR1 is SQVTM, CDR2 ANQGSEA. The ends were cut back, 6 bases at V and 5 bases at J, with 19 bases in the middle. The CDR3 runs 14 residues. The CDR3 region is CSVENRGRSTEAFF. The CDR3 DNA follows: TGCAGCGTCGAGAACCGGGGTCGGTCGACTGAAGCTTTCTTT.

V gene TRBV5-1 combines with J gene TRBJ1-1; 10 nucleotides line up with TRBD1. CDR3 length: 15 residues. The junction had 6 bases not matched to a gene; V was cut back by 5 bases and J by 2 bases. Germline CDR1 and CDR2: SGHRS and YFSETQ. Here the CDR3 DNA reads TGCGCCAGCAGAATTGGACAGGGGGAAAACACTGAAGCTTTCTTT. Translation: CASRIGQGENTEAFF.

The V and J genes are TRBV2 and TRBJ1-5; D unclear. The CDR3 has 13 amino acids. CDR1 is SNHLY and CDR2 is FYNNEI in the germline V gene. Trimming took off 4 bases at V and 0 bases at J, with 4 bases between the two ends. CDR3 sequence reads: CASSADSNQPQHF. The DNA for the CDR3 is TGTGCCAGCAGTGCAGATAGCAATCAGCCCCAGCATTTT.

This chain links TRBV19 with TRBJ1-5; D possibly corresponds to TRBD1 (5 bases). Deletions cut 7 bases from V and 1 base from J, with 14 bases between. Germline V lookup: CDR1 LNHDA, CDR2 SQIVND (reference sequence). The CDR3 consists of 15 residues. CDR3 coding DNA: TGTGCCAGTACTCCCCGGGGCCAAAGCAATCAGCCCCAGCATTTT. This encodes CASTPRGQSNQPQHF.

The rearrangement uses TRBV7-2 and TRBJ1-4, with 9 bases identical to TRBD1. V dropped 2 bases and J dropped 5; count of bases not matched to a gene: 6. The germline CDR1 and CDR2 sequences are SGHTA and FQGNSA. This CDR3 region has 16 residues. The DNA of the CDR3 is TGTGCCAGCAGCTTAAGGTCCGGGACAGGGAATGAAAAACTGTTTTTT. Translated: CASSLRSGTGNEKLFF.

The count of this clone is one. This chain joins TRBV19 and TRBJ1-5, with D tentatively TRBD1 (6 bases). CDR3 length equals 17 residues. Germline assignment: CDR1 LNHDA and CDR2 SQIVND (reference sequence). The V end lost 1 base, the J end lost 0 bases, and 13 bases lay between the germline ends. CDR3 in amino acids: CASSIADRPYSNQPQHF. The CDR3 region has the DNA TGTGCCAGTAGTATAGCAGACAGGCCGTATAGCAATCAGCCCCAGCATTTT.

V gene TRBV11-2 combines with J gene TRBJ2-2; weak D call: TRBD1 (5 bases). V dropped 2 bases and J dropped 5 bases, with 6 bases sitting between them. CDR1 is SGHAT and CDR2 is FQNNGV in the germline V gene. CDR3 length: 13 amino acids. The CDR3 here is CASSLQGTGELFF. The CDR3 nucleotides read TGTGCCAGCAGCTTACAGGGAACCGGGGAGCTGTTTTTT.